The sample holds one count of the clone carrying this TCR beta chain. The antigen remains unidentified. Germline assignment: CDR1 LNHNV and CDR2 YYDKDF (reference sequence). The CDR3 covers 15 residues. Trimming took off 2 bases at V and 4 bases at J, with 14 bases between the two ends. The data belong to a study of T cell responses to AZD1222 COVID-19 vaccine. Study outcomes and limitations: Rises in breadth and depth of Spike-specific TCRs came after two AZD1222 doses. At baseline, just 6 or 7 AZD1222 recipients tested seropositive. White British ancestry dominated among donors, who included more females, and clonal diversity was possibly underestimated. Samples come after the peak T cell response, not at day 14.

TCRdb's table, derived via immunoSEQ multiplex PCR, lists solely in-frame clones and lacks some. The data show 170,000 or so clones, 75% to 95% seen once. This TCR was recovered from an adult in good health. Sequences were derived from peripheral blood, sampled on day 0 of AZD1222 vaccination. The rearrangement uses TRBV15 and TRBJ1-1; D may be TRBD1 (5 bases). DNA for the CDR3: TGTGCCACCAGCAGATTCCCCCAGGGTGGCACTGAAGCTTTCTTT. This gives the protein CATSRFPQGGTEAFF.